A selection of T cell receptor beta chains follows, all from one sample in a study of blood T cell repertoires in COVID-19. Only in-frame clones appear in the TCRdb table, and some are missing; sequencing was by immunoSEQ multiplex PCR. The sample shows some 180,000 clones, approximately 79% of them seen only once. Sequencing used PBMCs or T cells enriched from blood (not recorded which). These receptors were obtained from a woman between 65 and 79 years old in a cohort exposed to, infected with or recovered from COVID-19 (not recorded which). CDR3s include the opening cysteine and the closing phenylalanine or tryptophan. Fields, in order: V gene, clone size, D gene, J gene, CDR3 DNA, CDR3 protein. The D gene is left open where the match is weak. Some rows mark clone size as missing; the rest say once, few, many or name a class of expanded clone.

TRBV7-2	-	TRBD2	TRBJ2-1	TGTGCCAGCAGACTAGCGGGGGATGAGCAGTTCTTC	CASRLAGDEQFF
TRBV14	once	TRBD1	TRBJ2-3	TGTGCCAGCAGCACAGGGGGATCCAGCACAGATACGCAGTATTTT	CASSTGGSSTDTQYF
TRBV28	-	-	TRBJ2-4	TGTGCCAGCAGTTCCGACAGGGATGGGGGGAACATTCAGTACTTC	CASSSDRDGGNIQYF
TRBV5-8	-	-	TRBJ1-2	TGTGCCAGCAGCCAACGGATCGGGAGGGCGGATACCTATGGCTACACCTTC	CASSQRIGRADTYGYTF
TRBV20-1	-	-	TRBJ1-5	TGCAGTGCTAGTTGGTTACAGATGCAATCAAATAGCAATCAGCCCCAGCATTTT	CSASWLQMQSNSNQPQHF
TRBV11-3	-	-	TRBJ2-3	TGTGCCAGCAGCTTAGTTGCGTCAGATACGCAGTATTTT	CASSLVASDTQYF
TRBV7-8	-	TRBD2	TRBJ2-1	TGTGCCAGCAGTTCCGGGACTAGCGGGAGTTCGCAGTTCTTC	CASSSGTSGSSQFF
TRBV9	many	TRBD2	TRBJ2-5	TGTGCCAGCAATAGCGGGAGGGGTCGCGGGACCCAGTACTTC	CASNSGRGRGTQYF
TRBV7-2	once	-	TRBJ2-5	TGTGCCAGCAGCTCTTCCTTAGTACAAGAGACCCAGTACTTC	CASSSSLVQETQYF
TRBV4-3	-	TRBD1	TRBJ2-1	TGCGCCAGCAGCCAAGAGATCCTCAGGGGGCTGGGCTCCTACAATGAGCAGTTCTTC	CASSQEILRGLGSYNEQFF
TRBV28	-	TRBD1	TRBJ1-1	TGTGCCAGCAGAAGCCTGGGACAGGGGATTGAAGCTTTCTTT	CASRSLGQGIEAFF
TRBV19	-	-	TRBJ1-2	TGTGCCAGTAGCCGAAGTCAGATCTATGGCTACACCTTC	CASSRSQIYGYTF
TRBV3-1/TRBV3-2	few	-	TRBJ2-7	TGTGCCAGCAGCCAGAGCTCCTACGAGCAGTACTTC	CASSQSSYEQYF
TRBV30	-	TRBD1	TRBJ2-7	TGTGCCTGGAGAAAGAGACAGGGTTGGCAGTACTTC	CAWRKRQGWQYF
TRBV6-6	-	-	TRBJ2-7	TGTGCCAGCAGTACAGGGTACGAGCAGTACTTC	CASSTGYEQYF
TRBV12-3/TRBV12-4	-	-	TRBJ2-2	TGTGCCAGCAGTTTATTACAGACCGGGGAGCTGTTTTTT	CASSLLQTGELFF
TRBV7-8	-	-	TRBJ2-2	TGTGCCAGCAGCTTATCCGCCGGGAACACCGGGGAGCTGTTTTTT	CASSLSAGNTGELFF
TRBV28	-	-	TRBJ1-1	TGTGCCAGCAGTTCCGGACAGAGCCCTGAAGCTTTCTTT	CASSSGQSPEAFF
TRBV7-9	few	TRBD1	TRBJ1-2	TGTGCCAGCAGCTTAAGTGGGACAGCCTTTTTACTTAACTATGGCTACACCTTC	CASSLSGTAFLLNYGYTF
TRBV6-6	-	-	TRBJ2-7	TGTGCCAGCAGCCCTCTTGGCCTCGGGGACGAGCAGTACTTC	CASSPLGLGDEQYF
TRBV12-3/TRBV12-4	few	-	TRBJ2-2	TGTGCCAGCAGTTCCCAAGCCACCGGGGAGCTGTTTTTT	CASSSQATGELFF
TRBV30	-	TRBD1	TRBJ1-1	TGTGCCTGGAACCGGGACAGGGGGAACACTGAAGCTTTCTTT	CAWNRDRGNTEAFF
TRBV19	-	-	TRBJ1-5	TGTGCCAGTAGTCGTCCAGACTATCAGCCCCAGCATTTT	CASSRPDYQPQHF
TRBV28	-	-	TRBJ1-5	TGTGCCAGCAGTGATAATAAGGGGCCGCTTAGCAATCAGCCCCAGCATTTT	CASSDNKGPLSNQPQHF
TRBV5-4	-	-	TRBJ2-3	TGTGCCAGCAGCTTTGTCGGGGTCACAGATACGCAGTATTTT	CASSFVGVTDTQYF
TRBV5-4	-	-	TRBJ1-6	TGTGCCAGCAGCTGGCGGGGGAGGGATTCACCCCTCCACTTT	CASSWRGRDSPLHF
TRBV5-1	-	-	TRBJ1-2	TGCGCCAGCAGCTTGGAGGCGGAGGGCTACACCTTC	CASSLEAEGYTF
TRBV9	-	-	TRBJ2-5	TGTGCCAGCAGCGTAGCCCCACTGCAAGAGACCCAGTACTTC	CASSVAPLQETQYF
TRBV6-5	-	-	TRBJ2-7	TGTGCCAGCAGTCAGGGCAACGAGCAGTACTTC	CASSQGNEQYF
TRBV2	once	TRBD2	TRBJ2-1	TGTGCCAGCAGGAAACTAGCGGGAGTCAATGAGCAGTTCTTC	CASRKLAGVNEQFF
TRBV11-2	-	TRBD1	TRBJ2-7	TGTGCCAGCAGCCAGGACAGGGTCGACGAGCAGTACTTC	CASSQDRVDEQYF
TRBV11-2	-	TRBD2	TRBJ2-5	TGTGCCAGCAGACACGCTAGCGGACTGTACCAAGAGACCCAGTACTTC	CASRHASGLYQETQYF
TRBV7-2	few	TRBD2	TRBJ2-1	TGTGCCAGCAGCTTATCTATGGGAGGGCCGTACGATGAGCAGTTCTTC	CASSLSMGGPYDEQFF
TRBV10-3	-	-	TRBJ2-5	TGTGCCATCGCAAATCTCCAAGGGGGTTCGGGGGAGACCCAGTACTTC	CAIANLQGGSGETQYF
TRBV5-5	-	-	TRBJ2-7	TGTGCCAGCAGCTTGAGGCGGGTCCCCTACGAGCAGTACTTC	CASSLRRVPYEQYF
TRBV12-3/TRBV12-4	few	TRBD1	TRBJ2-3	TGTGCCAGCAGACAGGGGGCGGTGGATACGCAGTATTTT	CASRQGAVDTQYF
TRBV7-6	-	-	TRBJ2-7	TGTGCCAGCAGCTTAGTTCGGGGGTGGGCCTACGAGCAGTACTTC	CASSLVRGWAYEQYF
TRBV28	-	TRBD1	TRBJ1-2	TGTGCCAGCAGTCCACTCCTAAGGACAGGGCGATACAGCTATGGCTACACCTTC	CASSPLLRTGRYSYGYTF
TRBV6-5	-	-	TRBJ1-2	TGTGCCAGCAAGGACACCGGGCCCCATGGCTACACCTTC	CASKDTGPHGYTF
TRBV5-1	-	-	TRBJ2-1	TGCGCCAGCAGCTTCTCGCCAGGAAACTACAATGAGCAGTTCTTC	CASSFSPGNYNEQFF
TRBV19	-	TRBD2	TRBJ2-3	TGTGCCAGTAGTTCCCCAGCGGGAGGGCCCTCGGATACGCAGTATTTT	CASSSPAGGPSDTQYF
TRBV5-8	-	-	TRBJ1-1	TGTGCCAGCATGATTTACCCCTCCGGGGGAAACACTGAAGCTTTCTTT	CASMIYPSGGNTEAFF
TRBV7-2	-	-	TRBJ2-1	TGTGCCAGCAGCCCGCCAGGGGTCAGTGAGCAGTTCTTC	CASSPPGVSEQFF
TRBV6-5	-	TRBD2	TRBJ2-7	TGTGCCAGCAGTTACGGCGGGAGTTGGTACGAGCAGTACTTC	CASSYGGSWYEQYF
TRBV28	-	-	TRBJ1-2	TGTGCCAGCAGTTTGACAGTTTCCTATGGCTACACCTTC	CASSLTVSYGYTF
TRBV15	-	-	TRBJ2-2	TGTGCCACCAGCAGAGAACAGTACACCGGGGAGCTGTTTTTT	CATSREQYTGELFF
TRBV7-3	-	TRBD2	TRBJ2-7	TGTGCCAGCAGCAAGGGACTAGCGGGAGACGAGCAGTACTTC	CASSKGLAGDEQYF
TRBV28	-	TRBD1	TRBJ2-1	TGTGCCAGCAGTTCGGGACAGGGGGCAAATGAGCAGTTCTTC	CASSSGQGANEQFF
TRBV28	-	TRBD1	TRBJ1-2	TGTGCCAGCAGTCCTGGGGACAGACCTTATGGCTACACCTTC	CASSPGDRPYGYTF
TRBV20-1	-	-	TRBJ1-1	TGCAGTGCTAGTCGGAGGGGCTGGGACACTGAAGCTTTCTTT	CSASRRGWDTEAFF
TRBV19	-	-	TRBJ1-5	TGTGCCAGTAGTATAGGATGGGGCTTTGAATGGCGGAATCAGCCCCAGCATTTT	CASSIGWGFEWRNQPQHF
TRBV11-2	few	-	TRBJ1-1	TGTGCCAGCAGCTTAGTGGGTGACGGCGGAGCTTTCTTT	CASSLVGDGGAFF
TRBV7-2	-	TRBD2	TRBJ2-7	TGTGCCAGCAGCCTTAGCGGGAGTTACGAGCAGTACTTC	CASSLSGSYEQYF